What follows are 3 T cell receptor beta chains derived from one specimen sequenced in a study of naive CD8 T cells in extremely preterm neonates. Method: immunoSEQ multiplex PCR; TCRdb's copy keeps in-frame clones and lacks some. This table has about 7,300 clones, roughly 90% appearing once. Without labor or membrane rupture, elective cesareans at roughly 37-41 weeks supplied term cord blood. The sequencing sample was made of naive CD8+ T cells from cord blood. These receptors all stem from a newborn in good health.

This chain joins TRBV19 and TRBJ2-6, with D hard to call. Germline assignment: CDR1 LNHDA and CDR2 SQIVND (reference sequence). Trimming left V 7 bases short and J 2 bases short, with 3 bases between. The CDR3 length is 12 residues. CDR3 residues: CASNTGANVLTF. CDR3 DNA: TGTGCCAGTAATACTGGGGCCAACGTCCTGACTTTC.

The gene calls are TRBV7-9 and TRBJ1-1; D is unresolved. This CDR3 spans 13 amino acids. V lost 3 bases and J lost 2, with 7 bases in between. Germline CDR1 SEHNR, CDR2 FQNEAQ (reference sequence). The CDR3 spells CASSLRENTEAFF. The CDR3 DNA reads as TGTGCCAGCAGCTTGAGAGAAAACACTGAAGCTTTCTTT.

The CDR3 nucleotides read TGTGCCAGCAGCAAAGACAGGGTGAACACTGAAGCTTTCTTT. It specifies CASSKDRVNTEAFF. V usage is TRBV21-1 and J usage is TRBJ1-1; TRBD1, the D gene given by the table, was not confirmed from the DNA. TRBV21-1 is a pseudogene segment. The CDR3 sequence is 14 residues long.